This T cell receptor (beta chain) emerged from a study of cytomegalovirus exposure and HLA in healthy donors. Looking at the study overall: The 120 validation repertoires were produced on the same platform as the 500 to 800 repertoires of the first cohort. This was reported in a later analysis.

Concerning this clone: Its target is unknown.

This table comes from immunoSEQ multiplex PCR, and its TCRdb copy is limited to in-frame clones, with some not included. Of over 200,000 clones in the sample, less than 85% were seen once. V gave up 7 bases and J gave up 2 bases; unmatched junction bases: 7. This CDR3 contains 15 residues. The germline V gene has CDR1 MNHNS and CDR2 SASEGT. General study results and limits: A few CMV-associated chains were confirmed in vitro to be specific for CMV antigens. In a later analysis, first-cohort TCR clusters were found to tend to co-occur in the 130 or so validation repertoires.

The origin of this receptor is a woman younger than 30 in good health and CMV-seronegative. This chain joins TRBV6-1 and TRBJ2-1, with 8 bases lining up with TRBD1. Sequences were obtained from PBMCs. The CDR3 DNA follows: TGTGCCAGCAAAATTGGACAGGGAGCCTACAATGAGCAGTTCTTC. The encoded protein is CASKIGQGAYNEQFF.